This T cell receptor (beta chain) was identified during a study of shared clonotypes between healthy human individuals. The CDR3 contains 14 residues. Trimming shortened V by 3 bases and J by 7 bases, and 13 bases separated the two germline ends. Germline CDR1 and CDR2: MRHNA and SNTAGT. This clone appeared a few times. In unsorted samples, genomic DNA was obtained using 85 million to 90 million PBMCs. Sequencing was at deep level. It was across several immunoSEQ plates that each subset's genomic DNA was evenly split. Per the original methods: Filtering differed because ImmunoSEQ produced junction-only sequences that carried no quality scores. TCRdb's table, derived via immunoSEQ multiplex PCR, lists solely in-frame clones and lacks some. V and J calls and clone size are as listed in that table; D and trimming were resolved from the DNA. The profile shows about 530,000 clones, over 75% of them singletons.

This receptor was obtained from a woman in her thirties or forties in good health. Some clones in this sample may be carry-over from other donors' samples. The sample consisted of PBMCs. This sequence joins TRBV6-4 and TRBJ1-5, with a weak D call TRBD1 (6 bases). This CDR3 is CASSEQGDRQPQHF. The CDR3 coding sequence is TGTGCCAGCAGTGAACAGGGTGACCGGCAGCCCCAGCATTTT.